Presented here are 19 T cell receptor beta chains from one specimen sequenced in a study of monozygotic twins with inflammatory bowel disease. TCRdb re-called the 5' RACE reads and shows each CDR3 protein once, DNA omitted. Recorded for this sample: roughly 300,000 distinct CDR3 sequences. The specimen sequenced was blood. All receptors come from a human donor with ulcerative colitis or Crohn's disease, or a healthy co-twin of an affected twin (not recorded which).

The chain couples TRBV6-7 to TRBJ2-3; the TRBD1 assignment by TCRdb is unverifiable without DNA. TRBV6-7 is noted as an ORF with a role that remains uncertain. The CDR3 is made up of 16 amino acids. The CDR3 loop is CASSYSTGAPDNTQYF.

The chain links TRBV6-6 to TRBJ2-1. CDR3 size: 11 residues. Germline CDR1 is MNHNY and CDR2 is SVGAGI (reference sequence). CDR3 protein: CASSWIHEQFF.

CDR3 loop: CASTQSGGYSYEQYF. V is TRBV12-3 or TRBV12-4 and J is TRBJ2-7; no DNA is available, so the TRBD1 call from TCRdb remains unchecked. The CDR3 runs to 15 residues.

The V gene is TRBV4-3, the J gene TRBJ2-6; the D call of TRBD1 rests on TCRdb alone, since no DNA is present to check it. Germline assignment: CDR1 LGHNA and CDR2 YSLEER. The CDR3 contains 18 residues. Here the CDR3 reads CASSRRDRGNSGANVLTF.

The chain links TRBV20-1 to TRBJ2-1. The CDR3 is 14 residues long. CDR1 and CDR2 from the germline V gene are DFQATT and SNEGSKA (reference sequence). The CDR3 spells CSARFAGLYNEQFF.

The CDR3: CSATNRGEGWEKLFF. This chain joins TRBV20-1 and TRBJ1-4. The length of the CDR3 is 15 residues. The germline V gene has CDR1 DFQATT and CDR2 SNEGSKA (reference sequence).

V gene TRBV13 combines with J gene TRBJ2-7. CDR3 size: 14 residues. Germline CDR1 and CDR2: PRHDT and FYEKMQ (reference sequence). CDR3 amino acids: CASSSVDSTYEQYF.

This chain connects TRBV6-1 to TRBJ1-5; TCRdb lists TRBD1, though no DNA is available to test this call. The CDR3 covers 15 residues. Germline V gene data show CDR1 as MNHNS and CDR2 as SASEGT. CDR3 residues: CASATRDGVNQPQHF.

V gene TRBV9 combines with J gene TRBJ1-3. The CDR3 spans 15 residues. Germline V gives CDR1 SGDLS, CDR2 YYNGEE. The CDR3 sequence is CASSVGTDSGNTIYF.

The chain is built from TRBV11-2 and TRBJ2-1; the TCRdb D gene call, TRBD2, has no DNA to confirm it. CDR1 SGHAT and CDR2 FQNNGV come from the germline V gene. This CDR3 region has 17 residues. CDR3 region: CASSLGTSGRRGNEQFF.

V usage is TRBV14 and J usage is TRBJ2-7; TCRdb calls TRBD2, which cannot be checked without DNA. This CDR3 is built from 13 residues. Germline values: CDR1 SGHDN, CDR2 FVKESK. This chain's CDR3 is CASSHSLLYEQYF.

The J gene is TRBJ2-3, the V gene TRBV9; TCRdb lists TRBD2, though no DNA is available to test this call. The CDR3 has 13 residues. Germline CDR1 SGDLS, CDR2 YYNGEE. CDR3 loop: CASRATGQRKQYF.

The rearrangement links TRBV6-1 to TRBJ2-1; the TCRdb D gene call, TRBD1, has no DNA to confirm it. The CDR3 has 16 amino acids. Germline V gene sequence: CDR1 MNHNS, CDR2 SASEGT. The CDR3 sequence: CASRPYDRGIYNEQFF.

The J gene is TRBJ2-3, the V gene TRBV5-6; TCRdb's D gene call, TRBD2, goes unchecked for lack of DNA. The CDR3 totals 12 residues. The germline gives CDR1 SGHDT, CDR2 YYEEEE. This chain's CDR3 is CASSSTPNTQYF.

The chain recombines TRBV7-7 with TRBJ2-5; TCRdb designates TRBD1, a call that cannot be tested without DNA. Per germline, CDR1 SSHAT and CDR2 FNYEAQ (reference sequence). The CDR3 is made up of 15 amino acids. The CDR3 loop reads CASSLGQGGRETQYF.

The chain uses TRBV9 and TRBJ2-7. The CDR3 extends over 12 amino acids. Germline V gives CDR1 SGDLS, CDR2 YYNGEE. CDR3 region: CASSVDNSRQYF.

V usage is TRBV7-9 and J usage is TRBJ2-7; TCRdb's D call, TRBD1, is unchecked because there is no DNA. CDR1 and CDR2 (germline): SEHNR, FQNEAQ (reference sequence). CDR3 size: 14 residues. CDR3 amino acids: CASSLGQGIHEQYF.

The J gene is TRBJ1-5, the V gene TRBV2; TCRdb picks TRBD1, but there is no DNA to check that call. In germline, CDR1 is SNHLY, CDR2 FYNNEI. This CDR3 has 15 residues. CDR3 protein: CASSWTGKVTQPQHF.

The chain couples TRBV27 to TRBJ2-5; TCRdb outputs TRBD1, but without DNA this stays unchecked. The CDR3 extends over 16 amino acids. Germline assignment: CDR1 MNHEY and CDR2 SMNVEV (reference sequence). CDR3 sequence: CASSLSRDVGIETQYF.